The 26 T cell receptor beta chains presented below share a single source sample, sequenced in a study of cytomegalovirus exposure and HLA in healthy donors. The repertoire was sequenced with immunoSEQ multiplex PCR; TCRdb's copy has only in-frame clones and lacks some. Counted here are some 140,000 clones, 70% to 85% occurring once; the ten biggest clones make up roughly 30%. The specimen was PBMCs. Source of these receptors: a man aged 25 to 40 in good health and CMV-seropositive.

This sequence joins TRBV5-4 and TRBJ1-2; D might be TRBD1 (6 bases). The CDR3 is made up of 15 amino acids. V shed 0 bases and J shed 4 bases, with 13 bases lying between them. CDR1 is SGHNT, CDR2 YYREEE, per germline (reference sequence). CDR3 protein: CASSLGTDPFYGYTF. The CDR3, as DNA: TGTGCCAGCAGCTTGGGGACAGACCCCTTCTATGGCTACACCTTC.

V is TRBV18 and J is TRBJ2-3; 8 bases agree with TRBD1. The trim removed 0 bases at V and 4 bases at J, leaving 0 bases unmatched. This CDR3 is built from 14 residues. Germline lookup yields CDR1 KGHSH and CDR2 LQKENI. The CDR3 DNA reads as TGTGCCAGCTCACCACCGACAGGGGCAGATACGCAGTATTTT. Protein product: CASSPPTGADTQYF. The entire variable domain, with the rest obtained from reference TRBV18 and TRBJ2-3, is as follows: NAGVMQNPRHLVRRRGQEARLRCSPMKGHSHVYWYRQLPEEGLKFMVYLQKENIIDESGMPKERFSAEFPKEGPSILRIQQVVRGDSAAYFCASSPPTGADTQYFGPGTRLTVL.

As to this clone: The same CDR3 can be traced to other DNA sequences in this sample. The gene calls are TRBV7-9 and TRBJ1-1; TRBD1 is a possible D gene (5 bases). The CDR3 runs 13 residues. Germline CDR1 and CDR2: SEHNR and FQNEAQ (reference sequence). Trimming took off 2 bases at V and 2 bases at J, with 6 bases between the two ends. The CDR3 DNA sequence: TGTGCCAGCAGCTTACAGGGAAACACTGAAGCTTTCTTT. Residues: CASSLQGNTEAFF.

The V gene is TRBV6-5, the J gene TRBJ1-2; D is uncertain. V was clipped by 6 bases and J by 2 bases, with 13 bases between them. This CDR3 region has 14 residues. The germline V gene encodes CDR1 MNHEY and CDR2 SVGAGI. CDR3 in amino acids: CASSRRKANYGYTF. CDR3 bases: TGTGCCAGCAGCAGGAGGAAAGCCAACTATGGCTACACCTTC.

This clone was counted ten times or more. This chain joins TRBV18 and TRBJ1-2; D ambiguous. Germline V gene lookup returns CDR1 KGHSH and CDR2 LQKENI. The CDR3 sequence is 15 residues long. Trimming cost V 6 bases and J 4 bases, with 18 bases left between them. The CDR3 reads CASSHSDQSGYGYTF. CDR3 bases: TGTGCCAGCTCCCACTCCGATCAATCCGGCTATGGCTACACCTTC.

V and J are TRBV29-1 and TRBJ2-5; 13 bases are shared with TRBD2. The junction had 21 bases not matched to a gene; V was cut back by 6 bases and J by 5 bases. Germline lookup yields CDR1 SQVTM and CDR2 ANQGSEA. The CDR3 has 19 amino acids. The DNA for the CDR3 is TGCAGCGTGGGGGGACAGGGACTAGCGGGACTGGTTTCGGTGGAGACCCAGTACTTC. Its protein product is CSVGGQGLAGLVSVETQYF. The whole variable domain, filled in from reference TRBV29-1 and TRBJ2-5, reads SAVISQKPSRDICQRGTSLTIQCQVDSQVTMMFWYRQQPGQSLTLIATANQGSEATYESGFVIDKFPISRPNLTFSTLTVSNMSPEDSSIYLCSVGGQGLAGLVSVETQYFGPGTRLLVL.

This clone was seen once. V gene TRBV9 combines with J gene TRBJ2-2; 11 nucleotides match TRBD2. The CDR3 consists of 14 residues. With V trimmed by 5 bases and J by 5 bases, 2 bases remained unmatched. The V gene's germline CDR1 is SGDLS and CDR2 YYNGEE. The CDR3 is CASSASGGTGELFF. The CDR3 DNA sequence: TGTGCCAGCAGTGCTAGCGGGGGGACCGGGGAGCTGTTTTTT.

The chain carries TRBV18 and TRBJ1-1, with a weak D call TRBD1 (5 bases). Trimming removed 3 bases at V and 1 base at J, with 9 bases between. The CDR3 is 14 amino acids. Germline V gene data show CDR1 as KGHSH and CDR2 as LQKENI. CDR3 residues: CASSPRGTNTEAFF. CDR3 nucleotide sequence: TGTGCCAGCTCACCCCGGGGGACGAACACTGAAGCTTTCTTT. The variable domain in full, completed from reference TRBV18 and TRBJ1-1, reads NAGVMQNPRHLVRRRGQEARLRCSPMKGHSHVYWYRQLPEEGLKFMVYLQKENIIDESGMPKERFSAEFPKEGPSILRIQQVVRGDSAAYFCASSPRGTNTEAFFGQGTRLTVV.

The chain recombines TRBV5-8 with TRBJ2-5; D possibly corresponds to TRBD2 (6 bases). Trimming took 0 bases from V and 4 from J, leaving 19 bases between them. Germline V gene data show CDR1 as SGHTS and CDR2 as YDEGEE. The CDR3 is 17 amino acids. The CDR3 spells CASSLAVGTSESETQYF. The CDR3 bases are TGTGCCAGCAGCTTGGCGGTGGGGACTTCAGAATCAGAGACCCAGTACTTC.

This clone came up a few times. This chain connects TRBV19 to TRBJ2-7, with TRBD2 identical over 10 bases. Trimming removed 1 base from V and 3 bases from J; junction bases left unmatched: 3. The CDR3 is 15 amino acids. Germline V gives CDR1 LNHDA, CDR2 SQIVND (reference sequence). Here the CDR3 DNA reads TGTGCCAGTAGTATAGGGGCTAGCGGGAGCTACGAGCAGTACTTC. It codes for CASSIGASGSYEQYF. Drawing the rest from reference TRBV19 and TRBJ2-7, the complete variable domain is DGGITQSPKYLFRKEGQNVTLSCEQNLNHDAMYWYRQDPGQGLRLIYYSQIVNDFQKGDIAEGYSVSREKKESFPLTVTSAQKNPTAFYLCASSIGASGSYEQYFGPGTRLTVT.

This rearrangement joins TRBV18 to TRBJ2-7; no clear D. There are 11 residues in the CDR3. Germline-derived CDR1 and CDR2 are KGHSH and LQKENI. V gave up 6 bases and J gave up 3 bases, with 6 bases separating them. The CDR3 DNA is TGTGCCAGCTCTCCCAACTACGAGCAGTACTTC. Amino acid sequence: CASSPNYEQYF.

The V and J genes are TRBV6-4 and TRBJ1-4, with a weak D call TRBD1 (6 bases). Trimming pared 5 bases from V and 5 bases from J, leaving 27 bases between. Germline CDR1 and CDR2: MRHNA and SNTAGT. This CDR3 comprises 19 residues. The CDR3 nucleotides read TGTGCCAGCAGTCGAACGAAGAGAGTGACAGGAGCCCTCAATGAAAAACTGTTTTTT. This translates into CASSRTKRVTGALNEKLFF.

This rearrangement joins TRBV19 to TRBJ1-2; TRBD1 matches at 7 bases. Per the germline V gene, CDR1 is LNHDA and CDR2 is SQIVND (reference sequence). The CDR3 loop spans 15 amino acids. V dropped 5 bases and J dropped 0; count of bases not matched to a gene: 6. The CDR3 nucleotides read TGTGCCAGTAGTGTGACAGGGACCTCTAACTATGGCTACACCTTC. Protein product: CASSVTGTSNYGYTF.

This clone was observed once. This chain links TRBV4-1 with TRBJ2-1; 13 bases are shared with TRBD2. Trimming at V came to 4 bases and at J to 6 bases, leaving 12 bases not matched to a gene. Germline values: CDR1 MGHRA, CDR2 YSYEKL. CDR3 length: 18 amino acids. The CDR3 DNA reads as TGCGCCAGCAGCCCTCGGACTAGCGGGGGCCGCGGGAGCAATGAGCAGTTCTTC. Its translation is CASSPRTSGGRGSNEQFF.

This clone has just one count. V and J are TRBV14 and TRBJ2-6; D is unresolved. The CDR3 is 20 residues long. The germline CDR1 and CDR2 sequences are SGHDN and FVKESK. With 0 bases removed from V and 2 bases from J, the gap between germline ends came to 20 bases. This chain's CDR3 is CASSQDIWQTPITGANVLTF. The CDR3 region has the DNA TGTGCCAGCAGCCAAGATATATGGCAGACACCTATTACTGGGGCCAACGTCCTGACTTTC.

The chain links TRBV27 to TRBJ2-3, with 9 nucleotides matching TRBD2. V was pared by 1 base and J by 7 bases, with 6 bases of the junction left unmatched. The CDR3 has 15 amino acids. The germline gives CDR1 MNHEY, CDR2 SMNVEV (reference sequence). CDR3 protein: CASSLWREGRNTQYF. CDR3 DNA sequence: TGTGCCAGCAGTTTATGGCGGGAGGGCCGGAATACGCAGTATTTT.

The chain combines TRBV6-5 with TRBJ1-2; possible D gene TRBD1, 5 bases. Deletions cut 4 bases from V and 0 bases from J, with 6 bases between. CDR3 length equals 13 residues. Germline CDR1 MNHEY, CDR2 SVGAGI. The CDR3 spells CASSSGANYGYTF. CDR3 in DNA: TGTGCCAGCAGTTCGGGGGCTAACTATGGCTACACCTTC.

V gene TRBV5-1 combines with J gene TRBJ1-3; unclear D gene. V gave up 0 bases and J gave up 8 bases, with 9 bases separating them. The CDR3 is 13 residues long. Germline V gene lookup returns CDR1 SGHRS and CDR2 YFSETQ. The CDR3 is CASSLASGDTIYF. CDR3 coding DNA: TGCGCCAGCAGCTTGGCCAGCGGCGACACCATATATTTT.

The rearrangement uses TRBV27 and TRBJ2-7, with D perhaps matching TRBD2 (6 bases). This CDR3 has 14 amino acids. V dropped 7 bases and J dropped 3 bases, with 16 bases sitting between them. Per the germline V gene, CDR1 is MNHEY and CDR2 is SMNVEV (reference sequence). CDR3 sequence (DNA): TGTGCCAGCAAACCCCGGTCGGGGGTCTACGAGCAGTACTTC. It specifies CASKPRSGVYEQYF.

The V and J genes are TRBV6-5 and TRBJ2-3, with D uncertain. V was pared by 5 bases and J by 0 bases, with 9 bases between. Germline V gives CDR1 MNHEY, CDR2 SVGAGI. The CDR3 runs to 14 residues. The DNA for the CDR3 is TGTGCCAGCAGTGACTTCCTAAGCACAGATACGCAGTATTTT. Translating gives CASSDFLSTDTQYF.

This clone has only one observation. CDR3 DNA: TGTGCCAGCAGCCAAGATGAGATCGGGGAGACCCAGTACTTC. This sequence encodes CASSQDEIGETQYF. The gene calls are TRBV14 and TRBJ2-5; D not resolved. V lost 0 bases and J lost 5, with 10 bases in between. The CDR3 length is 14 residues. Germline V lookup: CDR1 SGHDN, CDR2 FVKESK. Based on the CDR3 plus reference TRBV14 and TRBJ2-5, the full variable domain is EAGVTQFPSHSVIEKGQTVTLRCDPISGHDNLYWYRRVMGKEIKFLLHFVKESKQDESGMPNNRFLAERTGGTYSTLKVQPAELEDSGVYFCASSQDEIGETQYFGPGTRLLVL.

The rearrangement links TRBV6-5 to TRBJ2-3; 9 bases fit TRBD2. With 8 bases clipped from V and 6 bases from J, the junction kept 3 bases outside the gene matches. This CDR3 region has 12 residues. Germline V gives CDR1 MNHEY, CDR2 SVGAGI. Here the CDR3 DNA reads TGTGCCAGCTGGAGCGGGAGGGATACGCAGTATTTT. Translating it yields CASWSGRDTQYF.

V usage is TRBV29-1 and J usage is TRBJ1-2; unclear D gene. The germline CDR1 and CDR2 sequences are SQVTM and ANQGSEA. V lost 4 bases and J lost 8, with 11 bases in between. There are 11 residues in the CDR3. For the CDR3, the DNA is TGCAGCGTTGTTCGAGGAGGAGGCTACACCTTC. Protein: CSVVRGGGYTF.

CDR3 amino acids: CASSLGQGPYEQYF. DNA for the CDR3: TGTGCCAGCAGTCTAGGACAGGGGCCCTACGAGCAGTACTTC. V usage is TRBV27 and J usage is TRBJ2-7, with 9 nucleotides matching TRBD1. This CDR3 region has 14 residues. Germline V gene sequence: CDR1 MNHEY, CDR2 SMNVEV (reference sequence). J gave up 2 bases and V 5 bases, and 4 bases lay outside the gene matches.

The chain joins TRBV4-1 to TRBJ2-1; 10 positions agree with TRBD2. The J segment lost 7 bases and the V segment lost 1 base, leaving 4 bases of the junction unmatched. The CDR3 extends over 15 amino acids. From germline, CDR1 is MGHRA and CDR2 YSYEKL. CDR3 coding DNA: TGCGCCAGCAGCCAAGCTAGCGGGAGAGGAAATGAGCAGTTCTTC. Its translation: CASSQASGRGNEQFF.

The chain recombines TRBV9 with TRBJ1-1; D gene uncertain. From germline, CDR1 is SGDLS and CDR2 YYNGEE. The CDR3 contains 13 residues. V was trimmed by 4 bases and J by 4 bases, leaving 11 bases between them. CDR3 DNA sequence: TGTGCCAGCAGCCGGGAGGGCCCCACTGAAGCTTTCTTT. Protein: CASSREGPTEAFF.